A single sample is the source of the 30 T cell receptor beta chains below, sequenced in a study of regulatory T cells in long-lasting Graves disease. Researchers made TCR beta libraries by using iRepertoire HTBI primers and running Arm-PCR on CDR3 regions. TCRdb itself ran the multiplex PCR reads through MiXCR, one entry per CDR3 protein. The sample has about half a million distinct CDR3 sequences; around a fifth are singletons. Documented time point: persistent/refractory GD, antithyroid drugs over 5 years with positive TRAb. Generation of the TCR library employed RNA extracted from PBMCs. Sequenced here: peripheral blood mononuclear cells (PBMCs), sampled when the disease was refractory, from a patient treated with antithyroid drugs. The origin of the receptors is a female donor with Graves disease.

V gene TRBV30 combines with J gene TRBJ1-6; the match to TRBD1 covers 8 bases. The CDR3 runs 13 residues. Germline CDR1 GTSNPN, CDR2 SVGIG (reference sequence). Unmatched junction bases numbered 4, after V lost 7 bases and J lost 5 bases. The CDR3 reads CALQTGDNSPLHF. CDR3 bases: TGTGCCTTACAGACAGGGGATAATTCACCCCTCCACTTT.

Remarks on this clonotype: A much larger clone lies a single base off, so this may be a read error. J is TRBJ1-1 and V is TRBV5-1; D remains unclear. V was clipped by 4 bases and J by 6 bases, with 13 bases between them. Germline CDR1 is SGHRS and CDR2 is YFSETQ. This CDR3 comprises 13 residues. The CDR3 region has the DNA TGCGCCAGCAGCCGACCGCCGCGCCCTGAAGCTTTCTTT. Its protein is CASSRPPRPEAFF.

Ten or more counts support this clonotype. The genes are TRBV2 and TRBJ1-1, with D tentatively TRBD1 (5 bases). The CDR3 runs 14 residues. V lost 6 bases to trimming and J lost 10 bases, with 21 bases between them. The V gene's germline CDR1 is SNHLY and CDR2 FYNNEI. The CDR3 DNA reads TGTGCCAGCAGAGGACCGATAACCGGGGCCGGAGCTTTCTTT. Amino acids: CASRGPITGAGAFF.

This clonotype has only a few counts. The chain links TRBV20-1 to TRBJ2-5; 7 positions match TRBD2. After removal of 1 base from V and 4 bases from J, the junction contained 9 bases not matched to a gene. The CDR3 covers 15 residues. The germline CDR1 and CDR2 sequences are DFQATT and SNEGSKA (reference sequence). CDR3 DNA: TGCAGTGCTAGAGGTGGGGCCCCGGGAGGAGAGACCCAGTACTTC. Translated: CSARGGAPGGETQYF.

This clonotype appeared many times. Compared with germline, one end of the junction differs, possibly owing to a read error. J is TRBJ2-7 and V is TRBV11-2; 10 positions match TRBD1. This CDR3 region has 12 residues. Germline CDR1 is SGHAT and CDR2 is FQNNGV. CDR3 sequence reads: CASSFTGQGVNF. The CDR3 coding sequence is TGTGCCAGCAGCTTTACAGGACAGGGGGTAAACTTC.

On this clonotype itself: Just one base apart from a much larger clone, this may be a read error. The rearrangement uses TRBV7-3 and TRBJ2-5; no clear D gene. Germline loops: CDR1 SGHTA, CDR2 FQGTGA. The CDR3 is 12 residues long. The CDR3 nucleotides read TGTGCCAGCAGTGCAGCCCAAGAGGCCCAGTACTTC. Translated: CASSAAQEAQYF.

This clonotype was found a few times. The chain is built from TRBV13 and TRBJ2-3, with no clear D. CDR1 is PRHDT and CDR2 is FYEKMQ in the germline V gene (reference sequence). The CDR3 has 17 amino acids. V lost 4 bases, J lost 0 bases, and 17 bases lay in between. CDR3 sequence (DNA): TGTGCCAGCAGCTCCCCTTTAGACATAACTAGCACAGATACGCAGTATTTT. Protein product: CASSSPLDITSTDTQYF.

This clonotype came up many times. The CDR3 loop is CSVAGNSHSGANVLTF. For the CDR3, the DNA is TGCAGCGTTGCGGGGAACAGTCACTCTGGGGCCAACGTCCTGACTTTC. The chain has TRBV29-1 and TRBJ2-6, with D perhaps TRBD2 (5 bases). Trimming removed 4 bases at V and 0 bases at J, with 13 bases between. The germline CDR1 and CDR2 sequences are SQVTM and ANQGSEA. This CDR3 is 16 amino acids long.

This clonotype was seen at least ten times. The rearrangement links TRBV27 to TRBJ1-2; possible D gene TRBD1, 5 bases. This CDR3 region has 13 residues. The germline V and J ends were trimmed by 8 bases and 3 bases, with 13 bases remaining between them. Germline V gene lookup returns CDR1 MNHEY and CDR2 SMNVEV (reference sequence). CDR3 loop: CASGGTLDYGYTF. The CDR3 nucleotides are TGTGCCAGCGGCGGGACGCTGGACTATGGCTACACCTTC.

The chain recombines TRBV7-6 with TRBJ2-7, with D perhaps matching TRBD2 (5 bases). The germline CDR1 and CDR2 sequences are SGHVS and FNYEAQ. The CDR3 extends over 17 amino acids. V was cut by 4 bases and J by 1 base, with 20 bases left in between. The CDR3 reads CASSSGLPLGVSYEQYF. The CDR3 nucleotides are TGTGCCAGCAGCTCCGGACTCCCTTTGGGCGTTTCCTACGAGCAGTACTTC.

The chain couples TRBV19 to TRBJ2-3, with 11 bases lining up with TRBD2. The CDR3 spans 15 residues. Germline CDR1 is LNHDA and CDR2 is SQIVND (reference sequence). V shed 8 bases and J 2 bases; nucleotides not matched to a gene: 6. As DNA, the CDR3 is TGTGCCAGTGCCCTAGCGGGGGGATACACAGATACGCAGTATTTT. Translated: CASALAGGYTDTQYF.

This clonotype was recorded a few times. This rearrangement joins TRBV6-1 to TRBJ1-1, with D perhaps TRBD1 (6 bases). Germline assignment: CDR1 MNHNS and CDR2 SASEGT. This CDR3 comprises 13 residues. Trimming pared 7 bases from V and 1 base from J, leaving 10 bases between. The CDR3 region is CASTSDRNTEAFF. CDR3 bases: TGTGCCAGCACCTCGGACAGGAACACTGAAGCTTTCTTT.

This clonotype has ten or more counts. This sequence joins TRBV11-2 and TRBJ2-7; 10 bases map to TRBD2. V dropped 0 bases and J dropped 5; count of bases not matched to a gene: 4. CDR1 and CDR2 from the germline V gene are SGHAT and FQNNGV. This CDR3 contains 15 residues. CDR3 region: CASSLEAGGGNEQYF. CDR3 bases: TGTGCCAGCAGCTTAGAAGCGGGAGGGGGCAACGAGCAGTACTTC.

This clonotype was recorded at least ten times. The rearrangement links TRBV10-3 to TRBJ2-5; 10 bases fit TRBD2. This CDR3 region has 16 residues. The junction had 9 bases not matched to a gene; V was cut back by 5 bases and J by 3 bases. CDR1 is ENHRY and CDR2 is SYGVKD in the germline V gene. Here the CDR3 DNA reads TGTGCCATCAGTAGTCTAGCGGGAGTCCAGAAAGAGACCCAGTACTTC. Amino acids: CAISSLAGVQKETQYF.

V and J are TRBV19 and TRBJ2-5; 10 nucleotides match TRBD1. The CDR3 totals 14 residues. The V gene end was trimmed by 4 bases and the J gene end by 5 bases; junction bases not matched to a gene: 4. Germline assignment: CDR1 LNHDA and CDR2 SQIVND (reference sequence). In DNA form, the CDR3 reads TGTGCCAGTAGTAACCGGGACAGGGGTGAGACCCAGTACTTC. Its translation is CASSNRDRGETQYF.

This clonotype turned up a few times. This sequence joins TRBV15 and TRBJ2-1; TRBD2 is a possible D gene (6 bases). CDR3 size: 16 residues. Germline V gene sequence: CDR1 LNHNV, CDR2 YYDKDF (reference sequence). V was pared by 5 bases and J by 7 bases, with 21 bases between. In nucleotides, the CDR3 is TGTGCCACCAGCTTTACTGACATCGAGGCGGGGAATGAGCAGTTCTTC. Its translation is CATSFTDIEAGNEQFF. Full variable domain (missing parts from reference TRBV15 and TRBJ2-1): DAMVIQNPRYQVTQFGKPVTLSCSQTLNHNVMYWYQQKSSQAPKLLFHYYDKDFNNEADTPDNFQSRRPNTSFCFLDIRSPGLGDTAMYLCATSFTDIEAGNEQFFGPGTRLTVL.

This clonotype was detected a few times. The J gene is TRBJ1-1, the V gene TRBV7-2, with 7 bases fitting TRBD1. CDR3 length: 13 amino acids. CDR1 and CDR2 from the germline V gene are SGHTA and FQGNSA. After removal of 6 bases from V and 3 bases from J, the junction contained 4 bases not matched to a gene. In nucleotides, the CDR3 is TGTGCCAGCAGTCGGGACAGCTACACTGAAGCTTTCTTT. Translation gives CASSRDSYTEAFF.

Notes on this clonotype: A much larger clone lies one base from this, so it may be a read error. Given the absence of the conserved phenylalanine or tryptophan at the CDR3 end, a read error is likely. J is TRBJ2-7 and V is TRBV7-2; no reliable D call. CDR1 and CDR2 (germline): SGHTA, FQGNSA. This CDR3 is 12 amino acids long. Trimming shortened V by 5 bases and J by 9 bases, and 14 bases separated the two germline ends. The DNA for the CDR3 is TGTGCCAGCAGCATCGAAGAAGGCGGGCAGTACTCC. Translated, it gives CASSIEEGGQYS.

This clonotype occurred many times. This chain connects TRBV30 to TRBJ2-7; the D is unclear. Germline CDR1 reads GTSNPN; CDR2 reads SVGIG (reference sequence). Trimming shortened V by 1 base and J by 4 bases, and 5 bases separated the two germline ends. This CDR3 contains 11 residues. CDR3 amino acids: CAWSDRYEQYF. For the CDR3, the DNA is TGTGCCTGGAGTGATAGATACGAGCAGTACTTC.

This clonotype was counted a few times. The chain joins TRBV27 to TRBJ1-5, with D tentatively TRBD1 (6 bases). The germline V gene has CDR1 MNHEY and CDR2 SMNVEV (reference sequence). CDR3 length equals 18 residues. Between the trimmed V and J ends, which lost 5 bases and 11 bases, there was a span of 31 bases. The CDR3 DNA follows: TGTGCCAGCAGTCAGTCGAACACCACAGGGTTCCTTGAGAAAGCCCAGCATTTT. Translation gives CASSQSNTTGFLEKAQHF.

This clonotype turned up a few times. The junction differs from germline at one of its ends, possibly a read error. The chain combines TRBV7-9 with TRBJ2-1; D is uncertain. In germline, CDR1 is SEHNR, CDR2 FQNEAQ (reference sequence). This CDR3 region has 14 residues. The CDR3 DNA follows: TGTGCCAACAGCTTATTAACGAGTAGTAATGAGCAGTTCTTC. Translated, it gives CANSLLTSSNEQFF.

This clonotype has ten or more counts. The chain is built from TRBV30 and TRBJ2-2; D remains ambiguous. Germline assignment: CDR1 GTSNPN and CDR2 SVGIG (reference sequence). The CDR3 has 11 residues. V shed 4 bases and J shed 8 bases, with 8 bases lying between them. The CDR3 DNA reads TGTGCCTGGACCCAAGGGGGGGAGCTGTTTTTT. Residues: CAWTQGGELFF.

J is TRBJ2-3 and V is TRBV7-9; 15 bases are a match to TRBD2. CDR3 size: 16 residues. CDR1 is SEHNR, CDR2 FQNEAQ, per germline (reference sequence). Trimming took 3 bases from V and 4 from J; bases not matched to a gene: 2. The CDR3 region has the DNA TGTGCCAGCAGCTTGGGACTAGCGGGGGGACCAGATACGCAGTATTTT. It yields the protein CASSLGLAGGPDTQYF.

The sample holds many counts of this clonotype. In DNA, the CDR3 is TGTGCCAGCAGTTACTTTGCGTCGCCTGGGGCCAACGTCCTGACTTTC. Protein sequence: CASSYFASPGANVLTF. The V gene is TRBV6-5, the J gene TRBJ2-6; D gene unclear. The CDR3 sequence is 16 residues long. Germline V CDR1 and CDR2: MNHEY, SVGAGI. Deletions cut 1 base from V and 2 bases from J, with 9 bases between.

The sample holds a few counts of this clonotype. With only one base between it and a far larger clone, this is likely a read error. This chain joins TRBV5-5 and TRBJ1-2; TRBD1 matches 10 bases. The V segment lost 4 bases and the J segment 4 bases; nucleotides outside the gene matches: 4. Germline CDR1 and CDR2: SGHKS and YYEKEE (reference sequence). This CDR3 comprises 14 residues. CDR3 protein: CASSPGQGIYGYTF. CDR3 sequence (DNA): TGTGCCAGCAGCCCGGGACAGGGGATCTATGGCTACACCTTC. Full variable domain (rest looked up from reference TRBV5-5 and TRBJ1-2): DAGVTQSPTHLIKTRGQQVTLRCSPISGHKSVSWYQQVLGQGPQFIFQYYEKEERGRGNFPDRFSARQFPNYSSELNVNALLLGDSALYLCASSPGQGIYGYTFGSGTRLTVV.

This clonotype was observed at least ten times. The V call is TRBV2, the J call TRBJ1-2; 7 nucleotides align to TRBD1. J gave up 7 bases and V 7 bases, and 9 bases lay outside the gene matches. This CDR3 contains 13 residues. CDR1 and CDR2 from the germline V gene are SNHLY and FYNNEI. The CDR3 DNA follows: TGTGCCAGCACCCCTAGGGGGCTGCGTGGCTACACCTTC. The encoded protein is CASTPRGLRGYTF.

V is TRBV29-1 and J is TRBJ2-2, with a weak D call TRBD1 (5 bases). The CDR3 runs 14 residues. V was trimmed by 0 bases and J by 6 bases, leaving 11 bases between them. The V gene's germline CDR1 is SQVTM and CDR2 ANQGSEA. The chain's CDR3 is CSVEELGDPGELFF. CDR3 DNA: TGCAGCGTTGAAGAATTAGGGGATCCCGGGGAGCTGTTTTTT.

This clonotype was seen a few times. CDR3 protein: CASSFYREEIEQYF. The CDR3 coding sequence is TGTGCCAGCAGCTTTTACAGGGAAGAAATAGAGCAGTACTTC. The rearrangement uses TRBV7-2 and TRBJ2-7; tentative D call: TRBD1 (6 bases). There are 14 residues in the CDR3. V was trimmed by 3 bases and J by 7 bases, leaving 16 bases between them. Germline assignment: CDR1 SGHTA and CDR2 FQGNSA.

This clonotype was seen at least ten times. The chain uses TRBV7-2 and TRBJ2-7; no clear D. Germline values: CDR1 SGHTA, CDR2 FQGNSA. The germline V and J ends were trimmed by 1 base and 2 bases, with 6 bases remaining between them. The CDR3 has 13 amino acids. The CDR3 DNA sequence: TGTGCCAGCAGCTTAGATATCACCTACGAGCAGTACTTC. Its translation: CASSLDITYEQYF.

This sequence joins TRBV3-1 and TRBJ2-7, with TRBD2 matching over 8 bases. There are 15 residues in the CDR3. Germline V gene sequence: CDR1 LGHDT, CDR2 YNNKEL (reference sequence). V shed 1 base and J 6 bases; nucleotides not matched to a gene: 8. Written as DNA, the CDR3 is TGTGCCAGCAGCCAAGGAGGGACTAGAATTCCCGAGCAGTACTTC. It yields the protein CASSQGGTRIPEQYF.